This T cell receptor beta chain was captured in a study of beta chain features in type 1 diabetes. This clone was counted a few times. Antigen unknown. Overall study results and limits: Type 1 diabetes patients had fewer VDJ junction insertions and more deletions. Overrepresentation of cells with high TCR expression could result from cDNA sequencing. Among all four CD4+ subsets, Type 1 diabetes patients had TCRB CDR3s that were moderately but significantly shorter.

V was shortened by 2 bases and J by 0 bases, with 10 bases between the two germline ends. Germline V CDR1 and CDR2: MDHEN, SYDVKM. CDR3 length: 15 residues. The sequenced template was cDNA made from the entire isolated RNA. This table comes from immunoSEQ multiplex PCR, and its TCRdb copy is limited to in-frame clones, with some not included. The data show hundreds of thousands of clones, with over 25% seen just once and around 0.065% held by the top ten. The chain joins TRBV28 to TRBJ1-2, with D unclear. Sequencing used naive CD4+ T cells from blood. This TCR was recovered from a man in his late teens or twenties in good health. Written as DNA, the CDR3 is TGTGCCAGCAGTTTACTACAGACTACTAACTATGGCTACACCTTC. Translated: CASSLLQTTNYGYTF.